There are a few counts of the clone carrying this TCR beta chain. Its matching antigen is unknown. The CDR3 contains 15 residues. Germline V gene data show CDR1 as MGHRA and CDR2 as YSYEKL. V shed 0 bases and J shed 2 bases, with 11 bases lying between them. The data are from a study of CD8 T cells in ankylosing spondylitis. Study-wide findings and caveats: It appeared that ankylosing spondylitis blood was characterized by a TCR beta motif of 8 or 9 highly homologous variants. Past research had described some motif variants in reactive arthritis synovial fluid and blood. Peripheral blood samples showed relatively rare disease-linked clones, and these clones were CD8+. Reportedly, disease-linked clones are significantly enriched in ankylosing spondylitis patients' matched synovial fluid.

MiXCR, applied by TCRdb to the 5' RACE reads, yields one record per CDR3 protein. The repertoire includes some 140,000 distinct CDR3 sequences, 5.5% to 7.5% of them detected once, and 9.5% to 15% sits in the top ten. The chain uses TRBV4-1 and TRBJ2-7, with TRBD2 as a possible D gene (5 bases). The sequencing input was blood, either unsorted or a sorted T cell fraction (not recorded which). The sequence was obtained from a female donor with ankylosing spondylitis or in good health (not recorded which). DNA for the CDR3: TGCGCCAGCAGCCAAGAGAGAGGGCCTACCTACGAGCAGTACTTC. It specifies CASSQERGPTYEQYF.